The sequence of this TCR beta chain was determined in a study of vaccination effects on CD4 cells after COVID-19 (dated by TCRdb to 2022 to 2024). Context from the whole study: Across the study, the median time from the second dose to post-vaccine sampling was 72 days (range 14 to 241). SARS-CoV-2 spike-specific CD4+ TCR repertoires from before and after mRNA vaccination were compared in COVID-19 convalescent patients and in infection-naive vaccine recipients. The full study included over 8 COVID-19 convalescent patients and several SARS-CoV-2-naive healthy vaccine recipients. In the study, cultures from other donors were sequenced using the Oncomine TCR Beta short-read assay on an Illumina iSeq 100.

Study-wide conclusions, independent of this receptor: Only a small number of convalescent patients were included, and no early post-infection timepoints were available, which limited the study. Both infection-induced and vaccine-induced clones contracted markedly at late post-vaccination timepoints, which is consistent with waning T cell responses. In healthy vaccine recipients, vaccine-induced clones were almost all SARS-CoV-2 mono-reactive, with only 1 of 255 being cross-reactive with common cold coronaviruses.

The library was produced with the immunoSEQ multiplex PCR assay. TCR beta CDR3 sequencing was performed on DNA from the cultured, isolated CD4+ T cells. Turning to the authors' computational methods: The analysis removed non-productive TCR sequences, trimmed reads to the CDR3 region, and retained only CDR3s that were 7 or more amino acids long. The MANAFEST web app was used to identify antigen-specific clonotypes by comparing expansion in peptide wells with expansion in reference cultures. Positive clones required FDR<0.05 expansion versus reference and all other wells, odds ratio above 5, and frequency above 0.1% in two replicate wells. A clonotype was defined as cross-reactive if the clonotype was significantly expanded both in SARS-CoV-2 spike wells and in at least one common cold coronavirus spike condition. Using the stringdist R package, CDR3 similarity was measured by Levenshtein distance, and unrooted trees were constructed with ape in R 3.6.1. TCRdb provides this immuneACCESS table in a form limited to in-frame rearrangements. Some clones are lacking; in checked studies, under half of them reflect an unresolved V gene, and why the rest are absent is not known. V and J calls and clone size are those listed in that table; D and trimming were worked out from the DNA. For this sample there are 25,000 to 35,000 clones; 75% to 90% appear just once. 5.5% to 7.5% of the sample goes to the ten largest clones.

The CDR3 numbers 10 residues from cysteine through phenylalanine. Only CDR3 DNA is held: 30 bases, read in frame from base 1. CDR1 is given as DFQATT and CDR2 as SNEGSKA, both from the germline V gene (reference sequence). The junction shows trimming of 5 bases on V and 4 bases on J, plus 5 bases between the germline ends. The table lists this clone with a few counts. Its antigen is still unknown. No much larger clone is present one base from it, and per-base qualities are unavailable. In the ViraFEST assay, PBMC were stimulated with viral peptide pools, and TCR sequencing was then used to find antigen-specific CD4+ T cell clonotypes based on their expansion. After less than eleven days of culture, CD4+ T cells were isolated with the EasySep CD4+ T cell isolation kit. Two doses of either the BNT162b2 or the mRNA-1273 mRNA SARS-CoV-2 vaccine were administered to participants. Healthy vaccine recipients had no prior SARS-CoV-2 infection, confirmed by negative nucleocapsid antibodies before and after vaccination. Two million PBMC per well were cultured with around 10 ug/ml peptides in IMDM containing approximately 4.5% human AB serum, approximately 10 IU/ml IL-2 and gentamicin. On days 3 and 7, half of the culture medium was replaced with fresh IL-2-containing medium. Unless noted otherwise, every peptide stimulation condition was cultured in triplicate wells. PBMC were separated from whole blood using Ficoll-Paque Plus gradient centrifugation and were then either cryopreserved at -140C or used fresh. The spike proteins of SARS-CoV-2 and of the common cold coronaviruses HCoV-NL63, HCoV-OC43 and HCoV-229E were spanned by overlapping peptide pools. Genomic DNA was extracted from cultured CD4+ T cells with the QIAamp micro DNA kit.

The receptor's source is a human donor who received a COVID-19 vaccine. Some clones in this sample may be carry-over from other donors' samples. Material: CD4+ T cells from PBMCs cultured with SARS-CoV-2 spike peptides, obtained after COVID-19 vaccination. According to the study, the label for this sample's cell subset or site signals: SARS-CoV-2 spike overlapping peptide pool stimulation. Rearrangement joined TRBV20-1 to TRBJ1-1; the D gene lacks a confident call. The base sequence is TGCAGTGCTCTGGGCACTGAAGCTTTCTTT. Its translation is CSALGTEAFF.